The TCR beta chain described here comes from a study of blood T cells in healthy people across ages. Primers used in a second PCR of about 6 to 12 cycles were a sample-barcoded 5' primer and a J-beta primer mix. TCRdb passed the 5' RACE reads through MiXCR, listing each CDR3 protein once. The table records about 640,000 distinct CDR3 sequences, roughly 50% of them present only once. This clonotype was recorded a few times. Its antigen remains unknown. Those donating, healthy Caucasian individuals from Russia, were aged roughly 6 to 95. V was cut by 1 base and J by 15 bases, with 13 bases left in between. Germline-derived CDR1 and CDR2 are MNHEY and SVGEGT. The CDR3 sequence is 12 residues long. The study, taken as a whole, reports: Comparison with aged donors showed that long-lived donors had more naive CD4+ cells and higher diversity. The unsorted PBMCs prevented any conclusive comparison of naive versus antigen-experienced cells.

This chain joins TRBV6-2 or TRBV6-3 and TRBJ2-1; tentative D call: TRBD1 (5 bases). Sequencing input: blood. The sequence was collected from a man aged 55 to 70 in good health. The CDR3, as DNA: TGTGCCAGCAGTTACTTTGGCCAGGGCCGGTTCTTC. Amino acids: CASSYFGQGRFF.